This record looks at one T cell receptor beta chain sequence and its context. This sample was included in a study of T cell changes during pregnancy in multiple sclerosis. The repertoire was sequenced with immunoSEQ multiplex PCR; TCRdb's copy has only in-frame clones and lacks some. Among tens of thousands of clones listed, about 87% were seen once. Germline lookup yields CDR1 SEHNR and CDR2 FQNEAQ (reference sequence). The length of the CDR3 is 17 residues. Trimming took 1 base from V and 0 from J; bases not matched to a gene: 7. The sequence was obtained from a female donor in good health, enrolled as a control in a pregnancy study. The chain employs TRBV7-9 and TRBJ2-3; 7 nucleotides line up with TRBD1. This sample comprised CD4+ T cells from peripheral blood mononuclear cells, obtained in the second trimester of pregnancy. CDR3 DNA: TGTGCCAGCAGCTTAGAGGGACAGCTCACTAGCACAGATACGCAGTATTTT. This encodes CASSLEGQLTSTDTQYF.